The TCR beta chain under discussion was sequenced for a study of post-analysis software for immune sequencing data. At the level of the study: Included among the disease courses, which were recorded for the cohort, were relapsing-remitting, secondary progressive and progressive-relapsing multiple sclerosis.

Note on this clonotype: The antigen remains undetermined.

Broader study findings: TRBV5-6, TRBV5-1 and TRBV20-1 belonged to a set of a handful of TRBV segments that were more frequent in patients than controls. Versus controls, multiple sclerosis patients showed significantly lower diversity (normalized Chao1).

The CDR3 contains 15 residues. With 3 bases removed from V and 5 bases from J, the gap between germline ends came to 14 bases. The V gene's germline CDR1 is MNHEY and CDR2 SMNVEV (reference sequence). Tagging with unique molecular identifiers was a feature of the TCR beta cDNA libraries. T cells, roughly 1 to 10 million of them, yielded 500,000 to 600,000 cDNA molecules. TCRdb called the PCR reads again in MiXCR, with one record for every CDR3 protein. Among some 500,000 distinct CDR3 sequences, nearly 45% were seen once, and the ten largest hold 9% to 13%. V is TRBV27 and J is TRBJ1-5; a weak D match, TRBD1 (5 bases). The material sequenced was blood. This receptor was taken from a girl aged 10 to 17 with multiple sclerosis. The DNA of the CDR3 is TGTGCCAGCAGTTTCGGGGGGGTCGGATATCAGCCCCAGCATTTT. Protein sequence: CASSFGGVGYQPQHF.